Listed below are T cell receptor beta chains from one sample, sequenced in a study of beta chain features in type 1 diabetes. This table comes from immunoSEQ multiplex PCR, and its TCRdb copy is limited to in-frame clones, with some not included. The sample gives approximately 200,000 clones, roughly 9.6% of which show up once; under 0.045% is in the top ten. Sequenced: naive CD4+ T cells from blood. The receptors shown here come from a woman under 30 in good health. The CDR3 runs from the conserved cysteine through the conserved F or W. D genes are given only for firm matches. For some rows the clone size is stated as once, few or many, or as a class when expanded; others skip it.

abundance	d_gene	v_gene	j_gene	CDR3nt	CDR3aa
few	TRBD1	TRBV6-5	TRBJ2-5	TGTGCCAGCAGTTTGACCGGGACAGGGCTCGAGACCCAGTACTTC	CASSLTGTGLETQYF
few	-	TRBV25-1	TRBJ2-1	TGTGCCAGCAGTCTACCGGGACATCCATACAATGAGCAGTTCTTC	CASSLPGHPYNEQFF
few	TRBD1	TRBV10-3	TRBJ2-1	TGTGCCATCAGTGACTATTCTCGGGACAGTGAGCAGTTCTTC	CAISDYSRDSEQFF
once	TRBD1	TRBV6-5	TRBJ1-1	TGTGCCAGCAGTTACTCCCCGGGACAGGGGAAAACTGAAGCTTTCTTT	CASSYSPGQGKTEAFF
few	TRBD1	TRBV19	TRBJ1-2	TGTGCCAGTAGTCCTGACGGGACAGTTAACTATGGCTACACCTTC	CASSPDGTVNYGYTF
-	TRBD2	TRBV25-1	TRBJ2-5	TGTGCCAGCAGTGAGCTAGGAGCGGGAGGGAGGGAGACCCAGTACTTC	CASSELGAGGRETQYF
few	TRBD2	TRBV30	TRBJ2-1	TGTGCCTGGACCAATCCGGGACTAGCGGGAGGGCATGAGCAGTTCTTC	CAWTNPGLAGGHEQFF
few	TRBD1	TRBV7-3	TRBJ1-4	TGTGCCAGCAGCATCCTGACAGGGACTAATGAAAAACTGTTTTTT	CASSILTGTNEKLFF
few	-	TRBV11-2	TRBJ1-1	TGTGCCAGCAGCTTAGTCCTGGAGGCTTTCTTT	CASSLVLEAFF
-	-	TRBV6-6	TRBJ2-1	TGTGCCAGCAGTACGGGGTTCGTTGAGCAGTTCTTC	CASSTGFVEQFF
once	TRBD1	TRBV5-1	TRBJ1-2	TGCGCCAGCAGCCCGGGGAGGGGGACAGGGGAGATCTATGGCTACACCTTC	CASSPGRGTGEIYGYTF
-	-	TRBV29-1	TRBJ2-7	TGCAGCGCCAAGTGGGGGGTCTACGAGCAGTACTTC	CSAKWGVYEQYF
-	TRBD1	TRBV5-1	TRBJ2-3	TGCGCCAGCAGCGCCGACAGGGCAGGGAGAGATACGCAGTATTTT	CASSADRAGRDTQYF
-	TRBD1	TRBV30	TRBJ2-6	TGTGCCGGGAGGGGACAGGGGTTCTCTGGGGCCAACGTCCTGACTTTC	CAGRGQGFSGANVLTF
-	TRBD2	TRBV5-6	TRBJ2-3	TGTGCCAGCAGCCCCGAAGGTGGCGGGAGGGCCTATTTGACAGATACGCAGTATTTT	CASSPEGGGRAYLTDTQYF
few	-	TRBV7-3	TRBJ2-3	TGTGCCAGCAGCTTAATCCCCCGAGGCGCAGATACGCAGTATTTT	CASSLIPRGADTQYF
-	TRBD1	TRBV10-3	TRBJ2-7	TGTGCCATCAGGACCCGGCCAGGGGGCCCCGAGCAGTACTTC	CAIRTRPGGPEQYF
-	TRBD1	TRBV18	TRBJ2-1	TGTGCCAGCTCACCACCTTTGAGGACAGGGAACAATGAGCAGTTCTTC	CASSPPLRTGNNEQFF